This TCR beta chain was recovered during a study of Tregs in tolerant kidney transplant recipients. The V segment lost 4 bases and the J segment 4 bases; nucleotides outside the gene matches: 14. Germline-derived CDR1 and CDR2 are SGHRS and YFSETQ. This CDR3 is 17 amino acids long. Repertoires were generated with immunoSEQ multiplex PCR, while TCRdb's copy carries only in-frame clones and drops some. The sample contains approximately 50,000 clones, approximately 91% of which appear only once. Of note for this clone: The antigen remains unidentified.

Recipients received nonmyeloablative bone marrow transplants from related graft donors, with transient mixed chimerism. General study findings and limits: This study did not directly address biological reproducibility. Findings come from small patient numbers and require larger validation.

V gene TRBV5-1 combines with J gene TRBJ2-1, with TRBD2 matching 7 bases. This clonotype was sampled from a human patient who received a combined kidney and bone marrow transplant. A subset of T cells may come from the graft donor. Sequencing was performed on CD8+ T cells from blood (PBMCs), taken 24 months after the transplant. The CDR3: CASSPSFPLGGYNEQFF. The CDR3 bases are TGCGCCAGCAGCCCTAGCTTCCCCCTCGGGGGGTACAATGAGCAGTTCTTC.